Each of the 31 T cell receptor beta chains below was sequenced from the same sample in a study of T-cell memory formation after mild COVID-19. A single record per CDR3 protein comes from TCRdb applying MiXCR to the 5' RACE reads. The data show roughly 120,000 distinct CDR3 sequences, with about 15% seen just once and about 15% held by the top ten. Source material: PBMCs or a T cell subset sorted from them (not recorded which). These receptors were collected from an adult woman who had mild COVID-19 (a few samples of this study predate the infection). Cell type and time point are not known.

The rearrangement joins TRBV6-2 or TRBV6-3 to TRBJ2-1; D remains ambiguous. This CDR3 region has 16 residues. The V end was cut by 4 bases, the J end by 2 bases, with 15 bases between. CDR1 MNHEY and CDR2 SVGEGT come from the germline V gene. The CDR3 spells CASSLGPGVPYNEQFF. The DNA of the CDR3 is TGTGCCAGCAGTTTAGGGCCGGGTGTCCCCTACAATGAGCAGTTCTTC.

The V and J genes are TRBV6-2 or TRBV6-3 and TRBJ1-4; 8 nucleotides line up with TRBD1. Germline V gives CDR1 MNHEY, CDR2 SVGEGT. The trim removed 2 bases at V and 0 bases at J, leaving 8 bases unmatched. CDR3 size: 18 residues. This CDR3 reads CASSYVLGQGTTNEKLFF. CDR3 DNA sequence: TGTGCCAGCAGTTACGTGTTAGGACAGGGTACAACTAATGAAAAACTGTTTTTT.

The table lists this clonotype with a few counts. The chain joins TRBV6-2 or TRBV6-3 to TRBJ2-7; D is undetermined. Trimming removed 6 bases at V and 3 bases at J, with 12 bases between. Germline V gene data show CDR1 as MNHEY and CDR2 as SVGEGT. This CDR3 is 13 amino acids long. The chain's CDR3 is CASRTGWGYEQYF. The CDR3 nucleotides are TGTGCCAGCAGGACCGGATGGGGCTACGAGCAGTACTTC.

This clonotype was counted a few times. This chain links TRBV29-1 with TRBJ2-1; 12 bases match TRBD2. Germline V gene lookup returns CDR1 SQVTM and CDR2 ANQGSEA. The CDR3 is 17 residues long. V lost 3 bases and J lost 4; bases outside the gene matches: 10. The CDR3 DNA reads as TGCAGCGTTGAGCAACCTTTAGGACTAGCGGGGTACAATGAGCAGTTCTTC. Protein: CSVEQPLGLAGYNEQFF.

This clonotype was recorded a few times. This rearrangement joins TRBV7-2 to TRBJ2-3; 8 bases are a match to TRBD1. V shed 5 bases and J 1 base; nucleotides not matched to a gene: 5. Germline V gives CDR1 SGHTA, CDR2 FQGNSA. The CDR3 extends over 15 amino acids. The CDR3 nucleotides are TGTGCCAGCAGCCGAAACAGGGGGGGCACAGATACGCAGTATTTT. Protein: CASSRNRGGTDTQYF.

This clonotype came up a few times. This rearrangement joins TRBV12-3 or TRBV12-4 to TRBJ1-1; D is possibly TRBD1 (5 bases). The CDR3 spans 12 residues. V lost 6 bases and J 10 bases, leaving 15 bases between the germline ends. The DNA for the CDR3 is TGTGCCAGCAGCCTTCCGGGGGGTGGAGCTTTCTTT. It specifies CASSLPGGGAFF.

The chain is built from TRBV7-8 and TRBJ2-3; the match to TRBD1 covers 7 bases. Germline CDR1 reads SGHVS; CDR2 reads FQNEAQ. Germline trimming cut 2 bases from V and 4 bases from J; bases unmatched to any gene: 9. CDR3 length: 16 amino acids. Here the CDR3 reads CASSLRLRQGADTQYF. CDR3 in DNA: TGTGCCAGCAGCTTAAGATTGAGACAGGGAGCAGATACGCAGTATTTT.

The chain couples TRBV12-3 or TRBV12-4 to TRBJ2-3; 12 bases are shared with TRBD2. V was pared by 2 bases and J by 6 bases, with 3 bases of the junction left unmatched. The CDR3 length is 15 residues. CDR3 residues: CASSLKLAGGDTQYF. The CDR3 DNA reads as TGTGCCAGCAGTTTAAAACTAGCGGGGGGCGATACGCAGTATTTT.

The rearrangement uses TRBV12-3 or TRBV12-4 and TRBJ2-7; 9 nucleotides line up with TRBD1. The CDR3 sequence is 15 residues long. Trimming at V came to 6 bases and at J to 0 bases, leaving 6 bases not matched to a gene. The CDR3 region has the DNA TGTGCCAGCAGGTATACAGGGGGCGCCTCCTACGAGCAGTACTTC. Its protein product is CASRYTGGASYEQYF.

This clonotype was recorded a few times. V usage is TRBV4-1 and J usage is TRBJ2-5; possibly TRBD2 for D (6 bases). Germline CDR1 is MGHRA and CDR2 is YSYEKL. This CDR3 is 14 amino acids long. The V and J ends lost 3 bases and 9 bases respectively, with 17 bases between them. CDR3 DNA sequence: TGCGCCAGCAGCCAGGTTGCCTCTTCGGGGGCCCAGTACTTC. Its translation: CASSQVASSGAQYF.

The rearrangement uses TRBV7-9 and TRBJ2-2, with 7 bases identical to TRBD1. The CDR3 sequence is 16 residues long. V dropped 3 bases and J dropped 7; count of bases not matched to a gene: 11. The V gene's germline CDR1 is SEHNR and CDR2 FQNEAQ (reference sequence). The CDR3 protein is CASSFLPLRGYGELFF. The CDR3 DNA follows: TGTGCCAGCAGCTTTCTCCCCCTCAGGGGGTACGGGGAGCTGTTTTTT.

This clonotype showed up just a few times. The chain joins TRBV29-1 to TRBJ2-3; 7 bases line up with TRBD1. The CDR3 has 16 amino acids. V gave up 4 bases and J gave up 2 bases; unmatched junction bases: 12. Germline loops: CDR1 SQVTM, CDR2 ANQGSEA. The CDR3 coding sequence is TGCAGCGTTGTGCCACGCCGGGACAGTCTCACAGATACGCAGTATTTT. This gives the protein CSVVPRRDSLTDTQYF.

V usage is TRBV11-2 and J usage is TRBJ1-2; TRBD1 aligns across 7 bases. The CDR3 length is 16 residues. Germline loops: CDR1 SGHAT, CDR2 FQNNGV. After removal of 4 bases from V and 6 bases from J, the junction contained 14 bases not matched to a gene. The DNA of the CDR3 is TGTGCCAGCAGCTCGATTAACAGGGGTTTTCGGGATGGCTACACCTTC. Residues: CASSSINRGFRDGYTF.

The chain links TRBV3-1 to TRBJ2-5; 8 bases align to TRBD1. Losses at the gene ends were 4 bases for V and 4 bases for J; bases not matched to a gene: 8. The V gene's germline CDR1 is LGHDT and CDR2 YNNKEL (reference sequence). CDR3 length equals 15 residues. The CDR3 sequence: CASSRTGYSGETQYF. The CDR3 DNA sequence: TGTGCCAGCAGCCGGACAGGGTATAGCGGAGAGACCCAGTACTTC.

The chain carries TRBV5-1 and TRBJ1-4; D gene uncertain. This CDR3 is built from 14 residues. The V end was cut by 2 bases, the J end by 5 bases, with 10 bases between. Germline lookup yields CDR1 SGHRS and CDR2 YFSETQ. DNA of the CDR3: TGCGCCAGCAGCTTCGGACGGAGGAATGAAAAACTGTTTTTT. Its protein is CASSFGRRNEKLFF.

This clonotype has only a few counts. The rearrangement joins TRBV24-1 to TRBJ1-1, with D possibly matching TRBD1 (5 bases). Trimming took 5 bases from V and 4 from J, leaving 7 bases between them. Germline CDR1 and CDR2: KGHDR and SFDVKD. The CDR3 covers 12 residues. CDR3 DNA sequence: TGTGCCACCAGTGGGCAGGGCACTGAAGCTTTCTTT. Amino acids: CATSGQGTEAFF.

DNA of the CDR3: TGCGCCAGCAGCCAGGTGGGACAGACGAACACCGGGGAGCTGTTTTTT. Residues: CASSQVGQTNTGELFF. V is TRBV4-1 and J is TRBJ2-2; 7 bases match TRBD1. CDR3 length: 16 amino acids. Germline CDR1 reads MGHRA; CDR2 reads YSYEKL. The V segment lost 3 bases and the J segment 0 bases; nucleotides outside the gene matches: 4.

The J gene is TRBJ2-2, the V gene TRBV24-1; 7 bases align to TRBD1. CDR3 size: 15 residues. V lost 10 bases to trimming and J lost 9 bases; unmatched junction nucleotides: 16. Per germline, CDR1 KGHDR and CDR2 SFDVKD. The CDR3 bases are TGTGCCACTGGGCCAGGGGGATCAATGAGTCGGGAGCTGTTTTTT. Translation gives CATGPGGSMSRELFF.

DNA of the CDR3: TGTGCCAGCAGCCACCTTTTCTCCGGGGAGACCCAGTACTTC. This encodes CASSHLFSGETQYF. This chain joins TRBV3-1 and TRBJ2-5; D gene uncertain. Looked up from germline, CDR1 is LGHDT and CDR2 is YNNKEL (reference sequence). V was shortened by 3 bases and J by 5 bases, with 13 bases between the two germline ends. The CDR3 contains 14 residues.

This clonotype was picked up a small number of times. The chain has TRBV7-6 and TRBJ2-3; D is unresolved. Germline V lookup: CDR1 SGHVS, CDR2 FNYEAQ. CDR3 size: 12 residues. Trimming removed 2 bases at V and 4 bases at J, with 4 bases between. CDR3 amino acids: CASSLNADTQYF. The CDR3 DNA follows: TGTGCCAGCAGCTTAAATGCAGATACGCAGTATTTT.

This clonotype was recorded a few times. The rearrangement joins TRBV4-1 to TRBJ2-3; D is perhaps TRBD1 (6 bases). Per the germline V gene, CDR1 is MGHRA and CDR2 is YSYEKL. The CDR3 is 15 residues long. Deletions cut 5 bases from V and 1 base from J, with 13 bases between. CDR3 protein: CASSSVRGGTDTQYF. DNA of the CDR3: TGCGCCAGCAGCTCGGTCAGGGGCGGCACAGATACGCAGTATTTT.

This clonotype came up a few times. The junction departs from germline at one end; a sequencing error may be responsible. The rearrangement uses TRBV5-6 and TRBJ2-3; D may be TRBD1 (5 bases). Looked up from germline, CDR1 is SGHDT and CDR2 is YYEEEE. The CDR3 consists of 13 residues. The CDR3 sequence: CASSLDTTDTQYF. The CDR3, as DNA: TGTGCCAGCAGTTTGGACACAACAGATACGCAGTATTTT. The entire variable domain, with the rest obtained from reference TRBV5-6 and TRBJ2-3, is as follows: DAGVTQSPTHLIKTRGQQVTLRCSPKSGHDTVSWYQQALGQGPQFIFQYYEEEERQRGNFPDRFSGHQFPNYSSELNVNALLLGDSALYLCASSLDTTDTQYFGPGTRLTVL.

The chain uses TRBV5-1 and TRBJ2-2; weak D call: TRBD1 (6 bases). The CDR3 extends over 15 amino acids. Trimming took off 8 bases at V and 0 bases at J, with 14 bases between the two ends. Germline lookup yields CDR1 SGHRS and CDR2 YFSETQ. The CDR3 DNA reads TGCGCCAGTACGACGGGACACTCGAACACCGGGGAGCTGTTTTTT. It specifies CASTTGHSNTGELFF. Drawing the rest from reference TRBV5-1 and TRBJ2-2, the complete variable domain is KAGVTQTPRYLIKTRGQQVTLSCSPISGHRSVSWYQQTPGQGLQFLFEYFSETQRNKGNFPGRFSGRQFSNSRSEMNVSTLELGDSALYLCASTTGHSNTGELFFGEGSRLTVL.

The genes are TRBV5-6 and TRBJ2-7, with 7 bases that match TRBD1. The CDR3 sequence is 13 residues long. V gave up 2 bases and J gave up 3 bases; unmatched junction bases: 2. Germline V gives CDR1 SGHDT, CDR2 YYEEEE. CDR3 coding DNA: TGTGCCAGCAGCTTAGGACAGGACTACGAGCAGTACTTC. Encoded protein: CASSLGQDYEQYF. Complete variable domain (other parts from reference TRBV5-6 and TRBJ2-7): DAGVTQSPTHLIKTRGQQVTLRCSPKSGHDTVSWYQQALGQGPQFIFQYYEEEERQRGNFPDRFSGHQFPNYSSELNVNALLLGDSALYLCASSLGQDYEQYFGPGTRLTVT.

This chain joins TRBV9 and TRBJ2-1; D could derive from TRBD1 or TRBD2 (6 bases each). Germline values: CDR1 SGDLS, CDR2 YYNGEE. The V end was cut by 0 bases, the J end by 5 bases, with 15 bases between. This CDR3 spans 16 amino acids. In nucleotides, the CDR3 is TGTGCCAGCAGCGTAGGGGTCCGGGGGCAAGACAATGAGCAGTTCTTC. Protein: CASSVGVRGQDNEQFF.

Points on this clonotype: One end of the junction does not line up with germline, which may come from a read error. The chain combines TRBV30 with TRBJ1-1; a possible D gene is TRBD1 (6 bases). CDR1 is GTSNPN and CDR2 is SVGIG in the germline V gene (reference sequence). CDR3 length: 13 residues. This CDR3 reads CAWTQQGEGQLVF. Here the CDR3 DNA reads TGTGCCTGGACCCAACAGGGTGAGGGACAATTAGTCTTT.

This clonotype was observed a few times. V usage is TRBV6-5 and J usage is TRBJ2-6; a weak D match, TRBD2 (5 bases). The V gene's germline CDR1 is MNHEY and CDR2 SVGAGI. This CDR3 has 15 amino acids. The V and J ends lost 8 bases and 2 bases respectively, with 13 bases between them. The CDR3 nucleotides are TGTGCCAGCGCTGTATCGGGGACTGGGGCCAACGTCCTGACTTTC. Its protein is CASAVSGTGANVLTF.

This clonotype was recorded a few times. The chain is built from TRBV21-1 and TRBJ2-7; the listed D gene, TRBD1, was not tested against the DNA. TRBV21-1 is noted as a pseudogene. CDR3 size: 17 residues. The CDR3 DNA follows: TGTGCCAGCAGCAAGATTTTGGCGGGACAGGGTCCCTACGAGCAGTACTTC. It is translated as CASSKILAGQGPYEQYF.

A few counts support this clonotype. The chain employs TRBV4-1 and TRBJ2-7, with unresolved D. This CDR3 is 13 amino acids long. Germline CDR1 and CDR2: MGHRA and YSYEKL. V was trimmed by 0 bases and J by 2 bases, leaving 5 bases between them. CDR3 region: CASSQDTPYEQYF. CDR3 in DNA: TGCGCCAGCAGCCAAGATACTCCCTACGAGCAGTACTTC.

The chain joins TRBV6-1 to TRBJ2-2; perhaps D is TRBD1 or TRBD2 (7 bases each). Trimming left V 8 bases short and J 3 bases short, with 16 bases between. The CDR3 is 15 amino acids. Germline V gives CDR1 MNHNS, CDR2 SASEGT. The CDR3 sequence is CASQGGGPDTGELFF. The CDR3 coding sequence is TGTGCCAGCCAGGGGGGAGGGCCGGACACCGGGGAGCTGTTTTTT.

The chain is built from TRBV9 and TRBJ2-3; D possibly corresponds to TRBD2 (6 bases). The CDR3 extends over 15 amino acids. V lost 0 bases, J lost 3 bases, and 11 bases lay in between. CDR1 and CDR2 (germline): SGDLS, YYNGEE. The CDR3 nucleotides read TGTGCCAGCAGCGTAGAGGCTGGGGGGACAGATACGCAGTATTTT. This codes for CASSVEAGGTDTQYF. Full variable domain (missing parts from reference TRBV9 and TRBJ2-3): DSGVTQTPKHLITATGQRVTLRCSPRSGDLSVYWYQQSLDQGLQFLIQYYNGEERAKGNILERFSAQQFPDLHSELNLSSLELGDSALYFCASSVEAGGTDTQYFGPGTRLTVL.